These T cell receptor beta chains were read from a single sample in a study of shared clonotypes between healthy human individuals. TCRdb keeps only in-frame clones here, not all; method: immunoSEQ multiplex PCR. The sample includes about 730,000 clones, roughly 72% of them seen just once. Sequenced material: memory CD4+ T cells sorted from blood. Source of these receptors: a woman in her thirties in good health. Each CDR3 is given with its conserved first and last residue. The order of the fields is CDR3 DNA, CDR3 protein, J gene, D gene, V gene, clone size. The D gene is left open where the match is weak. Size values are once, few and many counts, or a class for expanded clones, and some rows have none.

TGTGCCAGCAGCTTCTTATATGGCTACACCTTC CASSFLYGYTF TRBJ1-2 - TRBV7-2 -
TGCGCCAGCAGCTGGCACGGGACTAGCGGCTACGAGCAGTACTTC CASSWHGTSGYEQYF TRBJ2-7 TRBD2 TRBV5-1 -
TGTGCCAGCAAGGACAGCGACTATCAGCCCCAGCATTTT CASKDSDYQPQHF TRBJ1-5 - TRBV28 -
TGTGCCAGCAGCGTAGCGGCCTGGCGGGAGAAGAACACCGGGGAGCTGTTTTTT CASSVAAWREKNTGELFF TRBJ2-2 TRBD2 TRBV9 once
TGCAGCGTGAGGTGGTTCAATGAGCAGTTCTTC CSVRWFNEQFF TRBJ2-1 - TRBV29-1 -
TGTGCCAGCAGCTTAGGCCTAGCGAACCCCTACAATGAGCAGTTCTTC CASSLGLANPYNEQFF TRBJ2-1 - TRBV7-9 few
TGTGCCAGCAGTGAAACTTTAGCGGGACAACTATACGAGCAGTACTTC CASSETLAGQLYEQYF TRBJ2-7 TRBD2 TRBV9 once
TGTGCCAGCAGTGACTCGAGTCGAGACACGGCTGAAGCTTTCTTT CASSDSSRDTAEAFF TRBJ1-1 - TRBV6-4 -
TGTGCCATCAGGGCGGGGCCCGATCAGCCCCAGCATTTT CAIRAGPDQPQHF TRBJ1-5 - TRBV10-3 few
TGTGCCAGCAGCCCCCGACAGGAGAATCAGCCCCAGCATTTT CASSPRQENQPQHF TRBJ1-5 - TRBV4-2 few
TGTGCCAGCAGCTCCCGGGGTGGGTCCTACAATGAGCAGTTCTTC CASSSRGGSYNEQFF TRBJ2-1 - TRBV7-3 -
TGCGCCAGCAGCCCCGGTGACAGGGATGCCGGGGAGCTGTTTTTT CASSPGDRDAGELFF TRBJ2-2 TRBD1 TRBV5-1 few
TGTGCCAGCAGCACCTTTGGGGCTGATGGCTACACCTTC CASSTFGADGYTF TRBJ1-2 - TRBV6-5 -
TGCGCCAGCAGCTTGGATCCTCCGGGTCCCGTTGGTAACTATGGCTACACCTTC CASSLDPPGPVGNYGYTF TRBJ1-2 - TRBV5-1 -
TGCGCCAGCAGCTCACGGGGGGACAGGGACACCGGGGAGCTGTTTTTT CASSSRGDRDTGELFF TRBJ2-2 TRBD1 TRBV5-1 once
TGTGCCAGCAGTACGAGCGGACCGGCAACAGATACGCAGTATTTT CASSTSGPATDTQYF TRBJ2-3 - TRBV27 -
TGTGCCAGCAGCTTATCTAGCGGGAGCCTGGAGACCCAGTACTTC CASSLSSGSLETQYF TRBJ2-5 TRBD2 TRBV7-7 -
TGTGCCAGCAGAGGACTCCTCAGCTCCTACGAGCAGTACTTC CASRGLLSSYEQYF TRBJ2-7 - TRBV2 -
TGTGCCAGCAGTTTGGCCAGGCCCTCCTACGAGCAGTACTTC CASSLARPSYEQYF TRBJ2-7 - TRBV28 -
TGTGCCAGCAGTTCCGAAAGTGGCCAGCGGGGCTACGAGCAGTACTTC CASSSESGQRGYEQYF TRBJ2-7 TRBD2 TRBV27 -
TGTGCCAGCAGCCCTAGCGGGAGTAGGTACGAGCAGTACTTC CASSPSGSRYEQYF TRBJ2-7 TRBD2 TRBV7-3 few
TGTGCCAGTAGTATCATGGTCATTGGTGAGCAGTTCTTC CASSIMVIGEQFF TRBJ2-1 - TRBV19 -
TGTGCCAGCAGCCGCGCGGGTGATGACTACGAGCAGTACTTC CASSRAGDDYEQYF TRBJ2-7 - TRBV9 -
TGTGCCAGCAGTTTAGTGGGGCGACTAGCTGCCGGGGAGCTGTTTTTT CASSLVGRLAAGELFF TRBJ2-2 TRBD2 TRBV7-6 -
TGTGCCAGTAGTATGAGGGCAGGGGGTGGTGAGACCCAGTACTTC CASSMRAGGGETQYF TRBJ2-5 TRBD1 TRBV19 few
TGTGCCAGCTCACCCGGACTAGACAATGAGCAGTTCTTC CASSPGLDNEQFF TRBJ2-1 TRBD2 TRBV18 -
TGTGCCTGGACTCGTGCAACGAACACTGAAGCTTTCTTT CAWTRATNTEAFF TRBJ1-1 - TRBV30 few
TGTGCCAGCAGGGGGACGGCGAATTCACCCCTCCACTTT CASRGTANSPLHF TRBJ1-6 - TRBV27 few
TGTGCCAGCAGCCAAGTCGTTTCGGGAGGGATTAAGAATGAGCAGTTCTTC CASSQVVSGGIKNEQFF TRBJ2-1 TRBD2 TRBV4-2 -
TGTGCCAGCTCACCGAGACAGAGCCAAGAGACCCAGTACTTC CASSPRQSQETQYF TRBJ2-5 - TRBV18 -
TGTGCCAGCAGGGCGGACCAGATCAGCTCCTACGAGCAGTACTTC CASRADQISSYEQYF TRBJ2-7 - TRBV7-8 few
TGCGCCAGCAGCTTGACTAGCGGGAGGGAAGGTGAGCAGTTCTTC CASSLTSGREGEQFF TRBJ2-1 TRBD2 TRBV5-1 few
TGTGCCAGCACCAGTCAGGAGACCCAGTACTTC CASTSQETQYF TRBJ2-5 - TRBV28 -
TGTGCCAGCAGTTTAGGGTCTGAAGTTGGGGAGGACACTGAAGCTTTCTTT CASSLGSEVGEDTEAFF TRBJ1-1 - TRBV28 -
TGTGCCAGCTCCCAGGGTGTTCCCTCTGGAAACACCATATATTTT CASSQGVPSGNTIYF TRBJ1-3 - TRBV18 once
TGTGCCAGCAGTTTGTCCGGGGCCACTGTTTTCTATGGCTACACCTTC CASSLSGATVFYGYTF TRBJ1-2 - TRBV28 -
TGTGCCAGCAGTACCTCCGGGACTCCTAGCAATCAGCCCCAGCATTTT CASSTSGTPSNQPQHF TRBJ1-5 - TRBV28 -
TGTGCCAGCAGCCCTGCCCATGGTTACGAGCAGTACTTC CASSPAHGYEQYF TRBJ2-7 - TRBV28 many
TGCGCCAGCAGGGTTAGTCTTGGTGGGGAGCTGTTTTTT CASRVSLGGELFF TRBJ2-2 - TRBV5-1 -
TGCGCCAGCAGGACGGACTATACGGCAGAGCAGTACTTC CASRTDYTAEQYF TRBJ2-7 - TRBV10-2 few
TGCGCCAGCAGCCATCACAGGGGGGATAGCAATCAGCCCCAGCATTTT CASSHHRGDSNQPQHF TRBJ1-5 TRBD1 TRBV4-1 -
TGTGCCAGCAGTGAAATGACAGGGCGCAGGGCCTACGAGCAGTACTTC CASSEMTGRRAYEQYF TRBJ2-7 TRBD1 TRBV25-1 -
TGTGCTGTCCCCCTTGAGGGGGGGCGGAATTCACCCCTCCACTTT CAVPLEGGRNSPLHF TRBJ1-6 - TRBV30 -
TGTGCCAGCTCACCGTCGTCAGACGAGCAGTACTTC CASSPSSDEQYF TRBJ2-7 - TRBV18 -
TGCGCCAGCAGCTTGGAAGGACTGGTTACCGGGGAGCTGTTTTTT CASSLEGLVTGELFF TRBJ2-2 - TRBV5-1 -
TGCGCCAGCGGACAAGACAGGGCCAAGACTGAAGCTTTCTTT CASGQDRAKTEAFF TRBJ1-1 TRBD1 TRBV5-1 few
TGTGCCAGCAGGGGAGGACAGGGGGATCAGCCCCAGCATTTT CASRGGQGDQPQHF TRBJ1-5 TRBD1 TRBV28 few
TGCAGCGTTGAAGGGCAGGGCGGGGAGACCCAGTACTTC CSVEGQGGETQYF TRBJ2-5 - TRBV29-1 -
TGTGCCAGCACAAGAACTCCCACCACCTACGAGCAGTACTTC CASTRTPTTYEQYF TRBJ2-7 - TRBV27 -
TGTGCCAGCAGTCACGGAGAGACCCAGTACTTC CASSHGETQYF TRBJ2-5 - TRBV6-1 many
TGTGCCAGCAGCGTAGGATGGACAAACTATGGCTACACCTTC CASSVGWTNYGYTF TRBJ1-2 - TRBV9 -
TGTGCCAGCAAGTCGACTAGCGGGAGAACAGATACGCAGTATTTT CASKSTSGRTDTQYF TRBJ2-3 TRBD2 TRBV28 -
TGTGCCAGCAGCCCTCCTAATCGTCGCGGCTACACCTTC CASSPPNRRGYTF TRBJ1-2 - TRBV7-2 -
TGTGCCAGCAGTTTCCCAAACCCCGGAGGGACCCAGTACTTC CASSFPNPGGTQYF TRBJ2-5 - TRBV27 -
TGTGCCAGTAGTAGGGACAGGGGGAACACCGGGGAGCTGTTTTTT CASSRDRGNTGELFF TRBJ2-2 TRBD1 TRBV19 few